These T cell receptor beta chains were read from a single sample in a study of T cell responses to AZD1222 COVID-19 vaccine. Only in-frame clones appear in the TCRdb table, and some are missing; sequencing was by immunoSEQ multiplex PCR. Of fewer than 150,000 clones listed, around 90% are singletons. The sample in question was peripheral blood, obtained 28 days after the second AZD1222 dose. The receptor set was obtained from an adult who received the AZD1222 COVID-19 vaccine. Both conserved end residues are part of each CDR3. D genes are given only for firm matches. Where a row states a size, it is once, few, many or the class of an expanded clone; other rows omit it.

TRBV7-2,TRBJ2-1,TRBD2,once,18,CASSLVVAGGFGGNEQFF,TGTGCCAGCAGCTTAGTGGTAGCGGGAGGTTTCGGGGGAAATGAGCAGTTCTTC
TRBV7-2,TRBJ1-2,-,-,13,CASSSPTRTGYTF,TGTGCCAGCAGCTCACCTACTCGGACAGGCTACACCTTC
TRBV7-7,TRBJ1-1,-,-,16,CASSRLQRGVNTEAFF,TGTGCTAGCAGTCGCTTGCAAAGGGGGGTGAACACTGAAGCTTTCTTT
TRBV6-4,TRBJ2-7,-,-,16,CASAPFSYSGRYEQYF,TGTGCCAGTGCCCCTTTTTCTTATAGCGGACGCTACGAGCAGTACTTC
TRBV19,TRBJ2-5,-,-,11,CASSPEETQYF,TGTGCCAGTAGCCCAGAAGAGACCCAGTACTTC
TRBV11-3,TRBJ1-1,TRBD1,-,16,CASSPDRGLLNTEAFF,TGTGCCAGCAGCCCGGACAGGGGGCTATTGAACACTGAAGCTTTCTTT
TRBV28,TRBJ2-1,-,-,14,CASSMHAQYNEQFF,TGTGCCAGCAGTATGCATGCCCAATACAATGAGCAGTTCTTC
TRBV18,TRBJ2-3,TRBD2,-,17,CASSSRTSGFSTDTQYF,TGTGCCAGCTCATCGCGGACTAGCGGGTTCAGCACAGATACGCAGTATTTT
TRBV7-2,TRBJ1-2,-,-,13,CASSPNYSVGYTF,TGTGCCAGCAGCCCAAACTACTCCGTTGGCTACACCTTC
TRBV5-1,TRBJ1-5,TRBD1,-,13,CASSPRDSGPQHF,TGCGCCAGCAGCCCCCGGGACAGTGGGCCCCAGCATTTT
TRBV9,TRBJ1-6,-,-,13,CASSPNPISPLHF,TGTGCCAGCAGCCCAAACCCCATCTCACCCCTCCACTTT
TRBV5-6,TRBJ1-5,-,-,15,CASSSGLVSNQPQHF,TGTGCCAGCAGCTCTGGACTCGTGAGCAATCAGCCCCAGCATTTT
TRBV2,TRBJ1-1,-,-,14,CASETQGLNTEAFF,TGTGCCAGCGAAACACAGGGACTGAACACTGAAGCTTTCTTT
TRBV24-1,TRBJ2-2,-,once,14,CATSDPRETGELFF,TGTGCCACCAGTGACCCCAGGGAGACCGGGGAGCTGTTTTTT
TRBV18,TRBJ1-1,TRBD1,once,12,CASSGQGREAFF,TGTGCCAGCTCGGGACAGGGGAGAGAAGCTTTCTTT
TRBV5-6,TRBJ2-7,-,-,15,CASSLEHRDTSEQYF,TGTGCCAGCAGCTTGGAGCACAGAGATACCTCCGAGCAGTACTTC
TRBV6-2/TRBV6-3,TRBJ2-5,-,-,14,CASSYSGLQETQYF,TGTGCCAGCAGTTATAGCGGTTTACAAGAGACCCAGTACTTC
TRBV28,TRBJ1-2,-,-,13,CASRLEGLYGYTF,TGTGCTAGCAGACTTGAGGGGCTCTATGGCTACACCTTC
TRBV27,TRBJ2-7,TRBD1,-,13,CASSPGDSYEQYF,TGTGCCAGCAGTCCAGGGGACAGCTACGAGCAGTACTTC
TRBV5-1,TRBJ1-2,-,-,12,CASSLDVYGYTF,TGCGCCAGCAGCTTGGACGTTTATGGCTACACCTTC
TRBV19,TRBJ1-5,-,-,13,CASSPDSNQPQHF,TGTGCCAGTAGCCCCGACAGTAATCAGCCCCAGCATTTT
TRBV4-2,TRBJ1-1,-,once,13,CASSQDSLPEAFF,TGTGCCAGCAGCCAAGATTCCCTTCCTGAAGCTTTCTTT
TRBV12-3/TRBV12-4,TRBJ1-1,-,-,13,CASSPRRTTEAFF,TGTGCCAGCAGTCCCCGGAGGACCACTGAAGCTTTCTTT
TRBV11-2,TRBJ2-3,TRBD2,-,15,CASSLGLAATDTQYF,TGTGCCAGCAGCTTAGGACTAGCGGCCACAGATACGCAGTATTTT
TRBV15,TRBJ2-7,-,-,15,CATSRGGTESYEQYF,TGTGCCACCAGCAGAGGAGGGACGGAATCCTACGAGCAGTACTTC
TRBV5-1,TRBJ1-5,TRBD1,-,15,CASSKGQDLVEPQHF,TGCGCCAGCAGTAAGGGACAGGATTTGGTAGAGCCCCAGCATTTT
TRBV15,TRBJ2-7,TRBD2,-,15,CATSGVAGGAYEQYF,TGTGCCACCAGCGGGGTAGCGGGGGGAGCCTACGAGCAGTACTTC
TRBV5-4,TRBJ1-4,-,-,14,CASSTRSTNEKLFF,TGTGCCAGCAGCACTAGATCAACTAATGAAAAACTGTTTTTT
TRBV6-5,TRBJ1-5,TRBD1,-,15,CASSYSQGGNQPQHF,TGTGCCAGCAGTTACTCGCAGGGGGGCAATCAGCCCCAGCATTTT
TRBV5-1,TRBJ2-1,-,-,13,CASSGGSYNEQFF,TGCGCCAGCAGCGGGGGCTCCTACAATGAGCAGTTCTTC
TRBV5-1,TRBJ2-6,-,-,15,CASSLGGPGANVLTF,TGCGCCAGCAGCTTAGGGGGGCCTGGGGCCAACGTCCTGACTTTC
TRBV5-4,TRBJ2-7,-,-,11,CASLTTSEQYF,TGTGCCAGCCTAACCACTAGCGAGCAGTACTTC
TRBV5-4,TRBJ1-1,-,-,13,CASSLDRAPEAFF,TGTGCCAGCAGCTTGGACAGGGCCCCTGAAGCTTTCTTT
TRBV15,TRBJ1-5,TRBD1,-,15,CATSPRTGGNQPQHF,TGTGCCACCAGCCCCCGGACAGGGGGGAATCAGCCCCAGCATTTT
TRBV11-2,TRBJ2-1,TRBD2,once,18,CASSLVRSLAGAVPPQFF,TGTGCCAGCAGCTTAGTGAGGTCACTAGCGGGGGCCGTACCCCCGCAGTTCTTC
TRBV27,TRBJ2-2,TRBD2,-,16,CASSLGPSGTTGELFF,TGTGCCAGCAGTTTAGGGCCTAGCGGGACCACCGGGGAGCTGTTTTTT
TRBV6-5,TRBJ2-7,TRBD1,-,15,CASRSNRDRAYEQYF,TGTGCCAGCCGATCTAACCGGGACAGAGCCTACGAGCAGTACTTC
TRBV5-4,TRBJ2-7,TRBD1,-,14,CASSWGTAAYEQYF,TGTGCCAGCAGCTGGGGGACAGCCGCCTACGAGCAGTACTTC
TRBV21-1,TRBJ2-3,-,-,15,CASSKVGGGADTQYF,-
TRBV30,TRBJ1-5,-,-,13,CAWSVQSNQPQHF,TGTGCCTGGAGTGTACAGAGTAATCAGCCCCAGCATTTT
TRBV27,TRBJ1-5,-,-,15,CASTLRWDSNQPQHF,TGTGCCAGCACCCTAAGGTGGGATAGCAATCAGCCCCAGCATTTT
TRBV5-4,TRBJ2-5,TRBD2,few,17,CASSLSVTGGPRETQYF,TGTGCCAGCAGCTTATCCGTGACGGGGGGGCCCCGGGAGACCCAGTACTTC
TRBV27,TRBJ1-5,-,once,14,CASSFIGVDQPQHF,TGTGCCAGCAGTTTCATCGGGGTTGATCAGCCCCAGCATTTT
TRBV30,TRBJ1-5,-,-,15,CAWSIDWGNNQPQHF,TGTGCCTGGAGTATTGACTGGGGGAACAATCAGCCCCAGCATTTT
TRBV13,TRBJ2-5,TRBD2,-,17,CASSLGSRAGGRETQYF,TGTGCCAGCAGCTTAGGTAGTAGAGCGGGGGGCCGGGAGACCCAGTACTTC
TRBV5-6,TRBJ2-7,-,-,15,CASSLGSSGSYEQYF,TGTGCCAGCAGCTTGGGTTCGAGCGGCTCCTACGAGCAGTACTTC
TRBV5-1,TRBJ1-3,-,-,17,CASSFDPTPNSGNTIYF,TGCGCCAGCAGCTTTGATCCTACTCCCAACTCTGGAAACACCATATATTTT
TRBV5-4,TRBJ2-5,-,-,14,CASSLGGNQETQYF,TGTGCCAGCAGCTTGGGTGGAAACCAAGAGACCCAGTACTTC
TRBV4-1,TRBJ2-4,-,once,15,CASSQDPGRINIQYF,TGCGCCAGCAGCCAAGACCCAGGGCGTATAAACATTCAGTACTTC
TRBV5-4,TRBJ2-1,-,-,15,CASSPPPATYNEQFF,TGTGCCAGCAGCCCTCCTCCAGCAACCTACAATGAGCAGTTCTTC
TRBV18,TRBJ1-2,-,-,13,CASSPDGVYGYTF,TGTGCCAGCTCACCGGACGGTGTCTATGGCTACACCTTC
TRBV25-1,TRBJ1-1,-,few,16,CASSESHRAANTEAFF,TGTGCCAGCAGTGAATCTCACCGGGCAGCTAACACTGAAGCTTTCTTT
TRBV7-9,TRBJ2-1,-,-,16,CASILDPGDAYNEQFF,TGTGCCAGCATCTTAGATCCCGGGGATGCCTACAATGAGCAGTTCTTC
TRBV23-1,TRBJ1-5,-,once,13,CASSHPGRKPQHF,TGCGCCAGCAGTCATCCGGGAAGGAAGCCCCAGCATTTT
TRBV10-3,TRBJ2-3,TRBD2,-,16,CAISESSGGRTDTQYF,TGTGCCATCAGTGAGAGTAGCGGGGGCCGCACAGATACGCAGTATTTT